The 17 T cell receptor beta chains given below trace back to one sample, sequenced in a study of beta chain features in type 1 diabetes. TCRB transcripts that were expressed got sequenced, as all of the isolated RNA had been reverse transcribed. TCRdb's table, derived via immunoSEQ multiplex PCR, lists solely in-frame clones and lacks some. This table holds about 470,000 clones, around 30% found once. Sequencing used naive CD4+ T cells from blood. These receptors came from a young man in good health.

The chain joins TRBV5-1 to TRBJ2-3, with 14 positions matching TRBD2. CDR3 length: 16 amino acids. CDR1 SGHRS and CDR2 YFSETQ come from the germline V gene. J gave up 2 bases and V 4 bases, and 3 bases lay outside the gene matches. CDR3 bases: TGCGCCAGCAGCCCGGGACTAGCGGGGGACACAGATACGCAGTATTTT. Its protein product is CASSPGLAGDTDTQYF.

The CDR3: CASRTGTDYEQYF. CDR3 DNA sequence: TGTGCCAGCAGGACCGGGACAGACTACGAGCAGTACTTC. This chain uses TRBV6-1 with TRBJ2-7; 7 bases agree with TRBD1. The germline V gene encodes CDR1 MNHNS and CDR2 SASEGT. CDR3 length: 13 residues. The V gene end was trimmed by 6 bases and the J gene end by 3 bases; junction bases not matched to a gene: 5.

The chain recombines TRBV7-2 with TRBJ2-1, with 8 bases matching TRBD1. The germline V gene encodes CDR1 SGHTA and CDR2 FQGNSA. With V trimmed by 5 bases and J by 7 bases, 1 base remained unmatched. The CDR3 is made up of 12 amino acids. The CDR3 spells CASSRQGNEQFF. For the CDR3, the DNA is TGTGCCAGCAGCAGACAGGGGAATGAGCAGTTCTTC.

The CDR3: CASSQSDRFYEQYF. CDR3 DNA: TGTGCCAGCAGCCAATCGGACAGGTTCTACGAGCAGTACTTC. This chain connects TRBV7-8 to TRBJ2-7; 7 bases are shared with TRBD1. Germline assignment: CDR1 SGHVS and CDR2 FQNEAQ. Trimming took 5 bases from V and 3 from J; bases not matched to a gene: 7. The CDR3 loop spans 14 amino acids. Filled out from reference TRBV7-8 and TRBJ2-7, the complete variable domain reads GAGVSQSPRYKVAKRGQDVALRCDPISGHVSLFWYQQALGQGPEFLTYFQNEAQLDKSGLPSDRFFAERPEGSVSTLKIQRTQQEDSAVYLCASSQSDRFYEQYFGPGTRLTVT.

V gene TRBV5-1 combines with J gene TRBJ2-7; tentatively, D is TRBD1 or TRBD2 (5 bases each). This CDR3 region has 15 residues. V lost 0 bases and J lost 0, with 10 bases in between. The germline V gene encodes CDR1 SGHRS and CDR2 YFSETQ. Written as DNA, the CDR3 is TGCGCCAGCAGCTTGGGGCAGGGAGTCTCCTACGAGCAGTACTTC. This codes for CASSLGQGVSYEQYF.

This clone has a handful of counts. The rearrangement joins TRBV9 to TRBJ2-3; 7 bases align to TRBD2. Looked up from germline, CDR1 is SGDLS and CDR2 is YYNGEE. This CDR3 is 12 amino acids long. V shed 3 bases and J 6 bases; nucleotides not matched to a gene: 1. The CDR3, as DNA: TGTGCCAGCAGCGGAGCGGGGGATACGCAGTATTTT. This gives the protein CASSGAGDTQYF.

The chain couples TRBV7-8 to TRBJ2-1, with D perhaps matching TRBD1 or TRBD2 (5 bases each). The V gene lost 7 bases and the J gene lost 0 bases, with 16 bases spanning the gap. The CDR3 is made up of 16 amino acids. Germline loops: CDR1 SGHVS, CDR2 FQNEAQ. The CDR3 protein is CASTSGTPSSYNEQFF. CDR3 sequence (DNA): TGTGCCAGCACCTCCGGGACCCCGAGCTCCTACAATGAGCAGTTCTTC.

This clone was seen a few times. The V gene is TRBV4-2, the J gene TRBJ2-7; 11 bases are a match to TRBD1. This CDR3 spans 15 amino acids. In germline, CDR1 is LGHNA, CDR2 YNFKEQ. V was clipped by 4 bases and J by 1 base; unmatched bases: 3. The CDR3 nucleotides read TGTGCCAGCAGCCCGGACAGGGGGCAGTCCTACGAGCAGTACTTC. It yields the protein CASSPDRGQSYEQYF.

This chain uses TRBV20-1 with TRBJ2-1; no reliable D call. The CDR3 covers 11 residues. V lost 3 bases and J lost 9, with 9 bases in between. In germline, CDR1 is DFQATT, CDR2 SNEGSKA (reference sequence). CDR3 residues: CSARGSREQFF. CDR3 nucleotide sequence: TGCAGTGCTAGGGGTAGTCGTGAGCAGTTCTTC.

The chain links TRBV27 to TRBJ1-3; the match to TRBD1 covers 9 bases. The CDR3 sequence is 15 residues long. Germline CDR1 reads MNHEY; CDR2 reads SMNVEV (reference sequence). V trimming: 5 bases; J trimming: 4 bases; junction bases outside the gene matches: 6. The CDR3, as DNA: TGTGCCAGCAGTGCACAGGGGGCGTGGGGAAACACCATATATTTT. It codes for CASSAQGAWGNTIYF.

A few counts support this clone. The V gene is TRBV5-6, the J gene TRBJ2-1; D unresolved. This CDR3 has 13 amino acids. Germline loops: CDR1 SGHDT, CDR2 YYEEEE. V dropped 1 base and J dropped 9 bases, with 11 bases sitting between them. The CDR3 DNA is TGTGCCAGCAGCTTGCGTACCGTGGGTGAGCAGTTCTTC. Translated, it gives CASSLRTVGEQFF. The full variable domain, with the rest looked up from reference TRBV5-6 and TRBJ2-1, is DAGVTQSPTHLIKTRGQQVTLRCSPKSGHDTVSWYQQALGQGPQFIFQYYEEEERQRGNFPDRFSGHQFPNYSSELNVNALLLGDSALYLCASSLRTVGEQFFGPGTRLTVL.

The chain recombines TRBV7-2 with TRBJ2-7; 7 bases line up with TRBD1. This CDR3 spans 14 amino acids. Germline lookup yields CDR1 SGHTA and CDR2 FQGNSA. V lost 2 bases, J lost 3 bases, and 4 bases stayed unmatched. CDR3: CASSLSRDSYEQYF. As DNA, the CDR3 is TGTGCCAGCAGCTTATCCCGGGACAGCTACGAGCAGTACTTC.

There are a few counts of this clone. The CDR3 protein is CNTGTSGTDTQYF. The CDR3 DNA follows: TGCAACACAGGGACTAGCGGCACAGATACGCAGTATTTT. J is TRBJ2-3 and V is TRBV29-1, with TRBD2 identical over 10 bases. The CDR3 consists of 13 residues. Germline V lookup: CDR1 SQVTM, CDR2 ANQGSEA.

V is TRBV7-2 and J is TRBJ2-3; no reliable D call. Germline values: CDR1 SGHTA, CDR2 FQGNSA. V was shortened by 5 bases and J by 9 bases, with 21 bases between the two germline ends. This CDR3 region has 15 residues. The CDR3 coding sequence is TGTGCCAGCAGCCCAAGGACCAGCACCTCAATAACGCAGTATTTT. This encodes CASSPRTSTSITQYF.

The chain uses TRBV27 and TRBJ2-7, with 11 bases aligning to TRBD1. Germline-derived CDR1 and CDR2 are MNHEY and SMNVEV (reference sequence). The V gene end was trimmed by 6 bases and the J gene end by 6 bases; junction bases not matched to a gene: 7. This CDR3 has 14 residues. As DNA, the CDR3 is TGTGCCAGCAGCTGGACAGGGGGCAAGTCCGAGCAGTACTTC. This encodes CASSWTGGKSEQYF.

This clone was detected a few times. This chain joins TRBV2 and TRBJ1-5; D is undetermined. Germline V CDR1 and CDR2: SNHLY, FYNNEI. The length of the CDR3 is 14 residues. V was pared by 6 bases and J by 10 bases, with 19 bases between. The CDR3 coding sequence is TGTGCCAGCAGCTCGATGACGGGTTCAGATCCCCAGCATTTT. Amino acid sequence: CASSSMTGSDPQHF.

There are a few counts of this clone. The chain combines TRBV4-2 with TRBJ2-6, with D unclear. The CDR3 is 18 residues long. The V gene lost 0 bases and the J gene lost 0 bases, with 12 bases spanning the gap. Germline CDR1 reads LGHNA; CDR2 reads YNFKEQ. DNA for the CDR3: TGTGCCAGCAGCCAAGATCGAGGCACCCACTCTGGGGCCAACGTCCTGACTTTC. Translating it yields CASSQDRGTHSGANVLTF.